This TCR beta chain was captured by sequencing in a study of response to subunit inactivated influenza vaccine. The germline V and J ends were trimmed by 6 bases and 1 base, with 16 bases remaining between them. This CDR3 spans 15 amino acids. Per the germline V gene, CDR1 is DFQATT and CDR2 is SNEGSKA (reference sequence). Via MiXCR, TCRdb re-called the RT-PCR reads, giving one row per CDR3 protein. This repertoire shows 150,000 to 200,000 distinct CDR3 sequences, 9.5% to 15% found once; its top ten account for 25% to 30%. These sequences were also reported in another study, on T cells expressing NK-cell markers. Per that paper: As the method of synthesis, 5'RACE template switching with UMIs yielded TCR beta cDNA. According to the study, TCR beta repertoires originated from sorted CD3+CD56+NKG2C+, CD3+CD56+NKG2C- and CD3+CD56-NKG2C+ T cells.

The sample here was CD8+ T cells sorted from PBMCs, taken approximately 13 days after vaccination. The clonotype originates from a man over 45 who received an inactivated influenza vaccine. This chain connects TRBV20-1 to TRBJ2-1, with a possible D match to TRBD2 (5 bases). CDR3 region: CSAPLTGSSYNEQFF. The CDR3 DNA reads as TGCAGTGCCCCCCTGACGGGATCTTCCTACAATGAGCAGTTCTTC.